The rows below give T cell receptor beta chains drawn from one sample of a study of T cell changes during pregnancy in multiple sclerosis. Clones were sequenced by immunoSEQ multiplex PCR, and TCRdb holds only the in-frame ones, with some missing. The sample lists about 67,000 clones, just over 90% occurring once. Here the sequenced sample was peripheral blood, taken in the second trimester of pregnancy. These receptors were taken from a female donor with multiple sclerosis, enrolled in a pregnancy study. The CDR3 runs from the conserved cysteine through the conserved F or W. Fields, in order: D gene, clone size, J gene, V gene, CDR3 protein, CDR3 DNA. A D gene is named only where the DNA matches it firmly. Clone size, where shown, is once, few, many, or a class for clones that have expanded.

d_gene: TRBD1
abundance: once
j_gene: TRBJ2-7
v_gene: TRBV30
CDR3aa: CAWRVKSQGPYEQYF
CDR3nt: TGTGCCTGGAGGGTAAAGTCACAGGGGCCCTACGAGCAGTACTTC

d_gene: TRBD1
abundance: -
j_gene: TRBJ1-2
v_gene: TRBV6-4
CDR3aa: CASSEGQGTNYGYTF
CDR3nt: TGTGCCAGCAGTGAGGGACAGGGTACTAACTATGGCTACACCTTC

d_gene: TRBD1
abundance: -
j_gene: TRBJ1-2
v_gene: TRBV28
CDR3aa: CASAQGGGYGYTF
CDR3nt: TGTGCCAGCGCACAAGGGGGCGGCTATGGCTACACCTTC

d_gene: TRBD1
abundance: -
j_gene: TRBJ1-3
v_gene: TRBV6-6
CDR3aa: CASSYPNRGPGNTIYF
CDR3nt: TGTGCCAGCAGTTACCCGAACAGGGGGCCTGGAAACACCATATATTTT

d_gene: -
abundance: -
j_gene: TRBJ2-3
v_gene: TRBV2
CDR3aa: CASTSRVDTQYF
CDR3nt: TGTGCCAGCACATCCAGGGTAGATACGCAGTATTTT

d_gene: -
abundance: -
j_gene: TRBJ2-7
v_gene: TRBV6-5
CDR3aa: CASSYADSPIPYEQYF
CDR3nt: TGTGCCAGCAGTTACGCTGACAGCCCAATACCCTACGAGCAGTACTTC

d_gene: -
abundance: few
j_gene: TRBJ2-7
v_gene: TRBV5-1
CDR3aa: CASYEGDSYEQYF
CDR3nt: TGCGCCAGCTACGAGGGGGACTCCTACGAGCAGTACTTC

d_gene: -
abundance: -
j_gene: TRBJ1-4
v_gene: TRBV18
CDR3aa: CASSRQDKGEKLFF
CDR3nt: TGTGCCAGCTCACGGCAGGACAAGGGGGAAAAACTGTTTTTT

d_gene: TRBD1
abundance: -
j_gene: TRBJ2-7
v_gene: TRBV30
CDR3aa: CAWIQKGQTSRYEQYF
CDR3nt: TGTGCCTGGATCCAAAAGGGACAGACAAGTCGGTACGAGCAGTACTTC

d_gene: -
abundance: -
j_gene: TRBJ2-3
v_gene: TRBV29-1
CDR3aa: CSVTHSSGDTQYF
CDR3nt: TGCAGCGTGACCCATTCGAGCGGGGATACGCAGTATTTT

d_gene: -
abundance: -
j_gene: TRBJ1-1
v_gene: TRBV19
CDR3aa: CASSLRKAEGTEAFF
CDR3nt: TGTGCCAGTAGTTTGCGAAAGGCAGAGGGCACTGAAGCTTTCTTT

d_gene: -
abundance: -
j_gene: TRBJ2-5
v_gene: TRBV7-3
CDR3aa: CASSLSEAPRGKQYF
CDR3nt: TGTGCCAGCAGTTTGTCCGAGGCTCCTCGGGGTAAACAGTACTTC

d_gene: -
abundance: -
j_gene: TRBJ1-1
v_gene: TRBV6-1
CDR3aa: CASSAEDGGAFF
CDR3nt: TGTGCCAGCAGTGCAGAGGATGGAGGAGCTTTCTTT

d_gene: -
abundance: -
j_gene: TRBJ2-5
v_gene: TRBV5-1
CDR3aa: CASSLVERLKLETQYF
CDR3nt: TGCGCCAGCAGCTTGGTGGAGAGGTTGAAATTGGAGACCCAGTACTTC

d_gene: TRBD1
abundance: -
j_gene: TRBJ1-2
v_gene: TRBV6-1
CDR3aa: CASSVQGARGYTF
CDR3nt: TGTGCCAGCAGTGTCCAGGGGGCGCGAGGCTACACCTTC

d_gene: TRBD2
abundance: few
j_gene: TRBJ2-5
v_gene: TRBV5-1
CDR3aa: CASSLARAGGLRETQYF
CDR3nt: TGCGCCAGCAGCTTGGCCAGGGCGGGAGGGCTGCGGGAGACCCAGTACTTC

d_gene: -
abundance: -
j_gene: TRBJ1-1
v_gene: TRBV9
CDR3aa: CASSVGTAWDTEAFF
CDR3nt: TGTGCCAGCAGCGTAGGGACAGCCTGGGACACTGAAGCTTTCTTT

d_gene: -
abundance: -
j_gene: TRBJ2-7
v_gene: TRBV7-9
CDR3aa: CASSDGGYEQYF
CDR3nt: TGTGCCAGCAGCGACGGAGGGTACGAGCAGTACTTC

d_gene: -
abundance: -
j_gene: TRBJ1-6
v_gene: TRBV28
CDR3aa: CASSSQGPNSPLHF
CDR3nt: TGTGCCAGCAGTTCCCAGGGGCCAAATTCACCCCTCCACTTT

d_gene: TRBD2
abundance: -
j_gene: TRBJ2-3
v_gene: TRBV5-6
CDR3aa: CASSLRTSGPADTQYF
CDR3nt: TGTGCCAGCAGCTTGAGGACTAGCGGTCCCGCCGATACGCAGTATTTT

d_gene: TRBD1
abundance: once
j_gene: TRBJ1-5
v_gene: TRBV2
CDR3aa: CASSGTGAKYSNQPQHF
CDR3nt: TGTGCCAGCAGTGGGACAGGGGCAAAGTATAGCAATCAGCCCCAGCATTTT

d_gene: TRBD2
abundance: -
j_gene: TRBJ2-1
v_gene: TRBV7-9
CDR3aa: CASSPSGGRDEQFF
CDR3nt: TGTGCCAGCAGCCCTAGCGGGGGGAGGGATGAGCAGTTCTTC